This T cell receptor beta chain comes out of a study of neoadjuvant anti-PD-1 for oral cavity cancer. Across the whole study: Patients mostly received three to four biweekly nivolumab doses at 3 mg/kg before surgery. Around day 43, patients without progression received a fourth nivolumab dose before surgery.

Of note for this clone: Its antigen is not known.

Findings of the study overall: After neoadjuvant nivolumab, PBMC T cell clonality was significantly higher in non-responders than responders.

This CDR3 contains 14 residues. In germline, CDR1 is MNHEY, CDR2 SVGAGI. The junction had 5 bases not matched to a gene; V was cut back by 6 bases and J by 4 bases. TCRdb's table, derived via immunoSEQ multiplex PCR, lists solely in-frame clones and lacks some. The sample holds 68,000 or so clones; roughly 81% are singletons and the top ten take 3.4%. Documented time point: after neoadjuvant nivolumab, at surgical resection. Cohort: HPV-negative, locally advanced oral cavity squamous cell carcinoma patients. Sequenced here: PBMCs, sampled after nivolumab (anti-PD-1) treatment. This chain connects TRBV6-5 to TRBJ2-7, with TRBD1 identical over 11 bases. This clonotype originated in a person aged 35-79 years with oral cavity squamous cell carcinoma. In nucleotides, the CDR3 is TGTGCCAGCAGCGGGACAGGGGGGGTTTACGAGCAGTACTTC. Its protein product is CASSGTGGVYEQYF.